The subject of this entry is one T cell receptor (beta chain). The antigen this receptor binds is unknown. Base quality data are lacking; no much larger clone is found one base away. In light of the paper, this sample's time point label describes: about 28 days (+/-7) after the second vaccine dose. AZD1222 recipients whose second dose came at about 4 weeks and those whose second dose came at about 12 weeks were combined into one group, since spike-specific TCR depth and breadth did not differ between the two schedules. Vaccinee samples came from UK trials COV001 and COV002, including a single-blind randomized controlled phase 2/3 trial of AZD1222 (ChAdOx1 nCoV-19) in healthy adults. Trial participant PBMC samples were collected at day 0 and day 28 after the second dose for TCRbeta chain sequencing. The data were obtained in a study of T cell responses to AZD1222 COVID-19 vaccine (dated by TCRdb to the early 2020s). For the study in its entirety: TCR sequencing covered some 240 trial participants: 200 to 220 given two doses of AZD1222 and some 25 given two doses of MenACWY control vaccine. Trial participants were enrolled by age into subgroups of 18-55, 56-69 and 70-plus years, and roughly 150, 30 and 60 TCR-sequenced participants, respectively, were included in these subgroups. On the study overall, not on this receptor specifically: Vaccine-associated CD4 TCRs spanned the whole spike protein, with dominant responses in regions 160-218 and 743-854. Most participants were white British and females outnumbered males, and the authors suggested that clonal diversity may have been underestimated. Reportedly, almost half of the unique spike-specific TCRs recognized epitopes lying outside the regions that are mutated in the B.1.351 and B.1.1.7 variants. Conclusions about previously exposed vaccinees are limited because only a handful of AZD1222 recipients were SARS-CoV-2 seropositive at baseline. The 56-69-year group was small, and its depth increase did not reach significance, likely because of low power. After two AZD1222 doses, both the breadth and the depth of spike-specific TCRs were significantly higher than at day 0 and than in MenACWY recipients. Because no day 14 peak-response samples were available, the repertoires could be characterized only after the peak T cell response.

The CDR3 regions of human TCRbeta chains were analyzed by immunosequencing. The original methods were these. Repertoire TCRs were matched against a reference library of SARS-CoV-2-specific TCRs generated with the MIRA antigen-specificity platform. Breadth was defined as the fraction of unique TCRs that were SARS-CoV-2-associated, and depth was defined as the fraction of total T cells that were SARS-CoV-2-associated. Using the MIRA data, each spike-specific TCR was mapped to the spike region that the TCR reacts to and placed in a CD4 or CD8 class. Log10-transformed breadth and depth values were compared by one-way ANOVA with Sidak's multiple comparisons tests. TCRdb took this table from immuneACCESS and kept in-frame rearrangements with V and J called. Such tables lack part of the clones; where checked against another copy, unresolved V genes explain under half of the gap, and the rest is unexplained. The DNA gave D and trimming, while V, J and clone size come from that table. The sample table holds about 70,000 clones, of which 90% were seen once. In total, the top ten clones hold about 3.5% of the sample.

Measured from the cysteine to the phenylalanine, the CDR3 is 16 residues long. Just CDR3 DNA is preserved here, 48 bases in frame from base 1. The trim is 1 base for V and 5 bases for J, with a gap of 17 bases between the germline ends. CDR1 and CDR2 (SGHNT, YYREEE) derive from the germline V gene (reference sequence). The sequencing here drew on peripheral blood, taken 28 days after the second AZD1222 dose. The origin of this receptor is an adult who received the AZD1222 COVID-19 vaccine. The chain links TRBV5-4 with TRBJ2-3; the D gene cannot be resolved reliably. The nucleotides read TGTGCCAGCAGCTTGCGGCGGAGCCGCCTAGGAGATACGCAGTATTTT. This yields the protein CASSLRRSRLGDTQYF.